This T cell receptor beta chain comes out of a study of a mutant IDH1 vaccine in newly diagnosed glioma. Study overall: Antecedent treatment encompassed radiotherapy, temozolomide, or their combination; the majority received both.

This clone has just one count. The antigen is not known. Data came from immunoSEQ multiplex PCR; TCRdb stores just in-frame clones and leaves some out. Of fewer than 30,000 clones listed, over 65% were seen once; the top ten hold 30% to 35%. Germline values: CDR1 ENHRY, CDR2 SYGVKD. V lost 10 bases and J 3 bases, leaving 15 bases between the germline ends. The CDR3 has 13 amino acids. Time point noted: week 35, safety follow-up. A 20-mer mutant IDH1 peptide at 300 ug was injected subcutaneously with topical imiquimod. Study-level results: Vaccination induced immune responses in about 92% of patients.

The starting material was PBMCs, obtained from a glioma patient whose treatment included an IDH1 peptide vaccine. This receptor was taken from a man aged 25 to 40 with glioma. The genes are TRBV10-3 and TRBJ1-2; D gene ambiguous. CDR3 nucleotide sequence: TGTGCCACTTCAATCCGGACGGACTATGGCTACACCTTC. It codes for CATSIRTDYGYTF.